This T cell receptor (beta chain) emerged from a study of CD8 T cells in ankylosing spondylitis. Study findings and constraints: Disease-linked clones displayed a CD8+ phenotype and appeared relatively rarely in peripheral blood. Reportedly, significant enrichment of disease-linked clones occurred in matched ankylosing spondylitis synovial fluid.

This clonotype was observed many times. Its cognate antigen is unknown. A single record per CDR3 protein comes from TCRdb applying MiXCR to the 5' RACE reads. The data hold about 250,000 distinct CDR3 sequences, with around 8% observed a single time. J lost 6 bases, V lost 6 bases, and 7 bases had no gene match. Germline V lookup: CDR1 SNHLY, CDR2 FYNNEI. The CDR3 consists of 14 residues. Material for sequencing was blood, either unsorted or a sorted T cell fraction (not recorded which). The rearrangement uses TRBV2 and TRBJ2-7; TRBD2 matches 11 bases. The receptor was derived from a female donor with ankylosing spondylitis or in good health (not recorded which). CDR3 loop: CASRPLAGGVEQYF. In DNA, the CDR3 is TGTGCCAGCAGGCCCCTAGCGGGAGGAGTCGAGCAGTACTTC. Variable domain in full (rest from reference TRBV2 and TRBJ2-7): EPEVTQTPSHQVTQMGQEVILRCVPISNHLYFYWYRQILGQKVEFLVSFYNNEISEKSEIFDDQFSVERPDGSNFTLKIRSTKLEDSAMYFCASRPLAGGVEQYFGPGTRLTVT.